The 17 T cell receptor beta chains listed next were all sequenced from one sample in a study of blood T cell repertoires in COVID-19 (dated by TCRdb to 2018 to 2021). The protocol used for the library was the immunoSEQ multiplex PCR assay. Entries here come from immuneACCESS through TCRdb and include only in-frame sequences with V and J called. Some clones fail to appear in such tables; in the studies checked, an unresolved V gene covers under half of the shortfall, and the cause of the remainder is unknown. Present in this sample are around 99,000 clones, 79% of which were seen just once. 18% of the sample belongs to the ten largest clones. Sequenced sample: peripheral blood. Receptors were obtained from a woman older than 75 with active or convalescent COVID-19.

This clone was seen only a few times. The chain links TRBV3-1 (or the pseudogene TRBV3-2) to TRBJ2-1; D gene unclear. CDR3 size: 16 residues. V was trimmed by 4 bases and J by 6 bases, leaving 19 bases between them. Germline loops: CDR1 LGHDT, CDR2 YNNKEL (reference sequence). For the CDR3, the DNA is TGTGCCAGCAGCCCCTACCGCGAAAGAAGCCCCAATGAGCAGTTCTTC. It encodes CASSPYRERSPNEQFF.

This rearrangement joins TRBV7-9 to TRBJ1-3; possible D gene TRBD1, 6 bases. CDR3 size: 15 residues. Between the trimmed V and J ends, which lost 6 bases and 0 bases, there was a span of 12 bases. Germline values: CDR1 SEHNR, CDR2 FQNEAQ (reference sequence). CDR3 loop: CASSPQGTSGNTIYF. The CDR3 region has the DNA TGTGCCAGCAGTCCCCAGGGGACCTCTGGAAACACCATATATTTT. The full variable domain, rest sourced from reference TRBV7-9 and TRBJ1-3, is DTGVSQNPRHKITKRGQNVTFRCDPISEHNRLYWYRQTLGQGPEFLTYFQNEAQLEKSRLLSDRFSAERPKGSFSTLEIQRTEQGDSAMYLCASSPQGTSGNTIYFGEGSWLTVV.

This rearrangement joins TRBV2 to TRBJ1-3; tentative D call: TRBD1 (5 bases). The ends were cut back, 4 bases at V and 0 bases at J, with 7 bases in the middle. There are 14 residues in the CDR3. Germline V CDR1 and CDR2: SNHLY, FYNNEI. The chain's CDR3 is CASSATASGNTIYF. CDR3 DNA sequence: TGTGCCAGCAGTGCGACAGCCTCTGGAAACACCATATATTTT.

Points on this clone: At one end, the junction sequence differs from germline, possibly due to a read error. The V gene is TRBV5-1, the J gene TRBJ1-2, with 9 bases aligning to TRBD1. This CDR3 is built from 15 residues. CDR1 is SGHRS and CDR2 is YFSETQ in the germline V gene. The CDR3, as DNA: TGTGCCAGCAGCCCCCGGGCACAGGGGGCCGATGGCTACACCTTC. Amino acid sequence: CASSPRAQGADGYTF.

This rearrangement joins TRBV21-1 to TRBJ2-2; the DNA was not used to check the table's D call, TRBD1. TRBV21-1 is a known pseudogene. This CDR3 has 16 amino acids. CDR3 loop: CASSSLQGVNTGELFF. In DNA, the CDR3 is TGTGCCAGCAGCAGCTTACAGGGGGTGAACACCGGGGAGCTGTTTTTT.

The chain links TRBV28 to TRBJ1-4, with 9 bases that match TRBD1. Germline CDR1 MDHEN, CDR2 SYDVKM. CDR3 length: 16 amino acids. The trim removed 2 bases at V and 6 bases at J, leaving 7 bases unmatched. In DNA form, the CDR3 reads TGTGCCAGCAGTTTACGCCACAGGGGGCTCGATGAAAAACTGTTTTTT. This codes for CASSLRHRGLDEKLFF.

This chain uses TRBV7-2 with TRBJ2-2; the match to TRBD2 covers 11 bases. Trimming took 1 base from V and 8 from J; bases not matched to a gene: 9. Germline V CDR1 and CDR2: SGHTA, FQGNSA. CDR3 length: 17 amino acids. CDR3 in DNA: TGTGCCAGCAGCTTAGTCTTAGCGGGAGGGCCCCAGGGGGAGCTGTTTTTT. Amino acids: CASSLVLAGGPQGELFF.

The J gene is TRBJ1-4, the V gene TRBV2; D remains unclear. Germline CDR1 SNHLY, CDR2 FYNNEI. The CDR3 runs to 15 residues. The V end was cut by 3 bases, the J end by 0 bases, with 8 bases between. CDR3 sequence reads: CASSESGTTNEKLFF. CDR3 nucleotide sequence: TGTGCCAGCAGTGAGTCAGGAACAACTAATGAAAAACTGTTTTTT.

This chain connects TRBV10-1 to TRBJ1-1, with D possibly matching TRBD1 (6 bases). V lost 5 bases to trimming and J lost 10 bases, with 14 bases between them. CDR1 is WNHNN and CDR2 is SYGVQD in the germline V gene (reference sequence). CDR3 length equals 12 residues. The CDR3 sequence is CASSSTGSPAFF. The CDR3 DNA follows: TGCGCCAGCAGTTCCACAGGGTCTCCAGCTTTCTTT.

This chain joins TRBV6-7 and TRBJ2-1; TRBD1 matches 7 bases. TRBV6-7 is noted as an ORF with a role that remains uncertain. The V and J ends lost 0 bases and 1 base, in that order; junction bases with no gene match: 6. This CDR3 has 17 amino acids. The CDR3 loop reads CASSYSIGGFSYNEQFF. The CDR3 region has the DNA TGTGCCAGCAGTTACTCGATAGGGGGCTTTTCCTACAATGAGCAGTTCTTC.

The chain is built from TRBV7-6 and TRBJ2-5, with 7 nucleotides matching TRBD2. The CDR3 runs 15 residues. Germline V gives CDR1 SGHVS, CDR2 FNYEAQ. Trimming at V came to 5 bases and at J to 5 bases, leaving 11 bases not matched to a gene. The CDR3 protein is CASSHRTSHLETQYF. The CDR3 DNA reads as TGTGCCAGCAGCCATAGGACTAGTCATCTGGAGACCCAGTACTTC.

This clone came up a few times. In nucleotides, the CDR3 is TGTGCCAGCAAACGCGAACCTTCCTCCTACAATGAGCAGTTCTTC. This translates into CASKREPSSYNEQFF. The chain combines TRBV6-5 with TRBJ2-1; D is unclear. V lost 7 bases and J 0 bases, leaving 13 bases between the germline ends. The CDR3 sequence is 15 residues long. Germline values: CDR1 MNHEY, CDR2 SVGAGI.

This clone was seen once. V and J are TRBV7-3 and TRBJ2-3, with TRBD2 matching 7 bases. V lost 6 bases to trimming and J lost 5 bases; unmatched junction nucleotides: 11. This CDR3 is built from 15 residues. In germline, CDR1 is SGHTA, CDR2 FQGTGA. The CDR3 region is CASRGSAGAVDTQYF. The DNA for the CDR3 is TGTGCCAGCAGGGGATCGGCGGGAGCAGTAGATACGCAGTATTTT.

The J gene is TRBJ2-2, the V gene TRBV5-4; 9 bases are shared with TRBD2. Trimming took 4 bases from V and 5 from J; bases not matched to a gene: 9. This CDR3 has 16 amino acids. Germline values: CDR1 SGHNT, CDR2 YYREEE (reference sequence). CDR3 residues: CASSVAAGGPTGELFF. The DNA of the CDR3 is TGTGCCAGCAGCGTCGCAGCGGGAGGTCCGACCGGGGAGCTGTTTTTT.

This clone was counted once. The chain employs TRBV7-3 and TRBJ2-3; 10 positions agree with TRBD2. Germline CDR1 SGHTA, CDR2 FQGTGA. The CDR3 contains 15 residues. The V gene end was trimmed by 5 bases and the J gene end by 2 bases; junction bases not matched to a gene: 4. The CDR3 protein is CASSQSGRATDTQYF. CDR3 DNA sequence: TGTGCCAGCAGCCAAAGCGGGAGGGCCACAGATACGCAGTATTTT.

This sequence joins TRBV21-1 and TRBJ1-3; TRBD1 is the table's D call and was not checked against the DNA. TRBV21-1 is given as a pseudogene. The CDR3 is 16 residues long. CDR3 bases: TGTGCCAGCCCGGACCCGGGGACATCCACCGGCCACACCATATATTTT. Translated: CASPDPGTSTGHTIYF.

The chain couples TRBV9 to TRBJ2-4; no reliable D call. The ends were cut back, 4 bases at V and 3 bases at J, with 14 bases in the middle. CDR3 size: 15 residues. Per the germline V gene, CDR1 is SGDLS and CDR2 is YYNGEE. In DNA, the CDR3 is TGTGCCAGCAGCCCGCCCGGTACCGTCAAAAACATTCAGTACTTC. Translating it yields CASSPPGTVKNIQYF.